Listed below are T cell receptor beta chains from one sample, sequenced in a study of T cell repertoires in aging, cancer and after chemotherapy. TCRdb processed the multiplex PCR reads anew with MiXCR; each CDR3 protein has one entry. The sample holds approximately 4,000 distinct CDR3 sequences, just under 40% seen once. Sequences were obtained from blood. All receptors derive from a human donor with a blood cancer. CDR3s leave out the opening cysteine and the closing phenylalanine or tryptophan.

j_call v_call cdr3_aa
TRBJ1-2 TRBV6-1 ASSEVTAYGYT
TRBJ2-4 TRBV6-6 ASSSVTSGGLAKNIQY
TRBJ2-1 TRBV20-1 SARILHSYNEQF
TRBJ2-3 TRBV12-3/TRBV12-4 ASSLWTSTDTQY
TRBJ2-2 TRBV29-1 SARTGGTGELF
TRBJ2-7 TRBV20-1 SVLKTRGNRGEQY
TRBJ2-3 TRBV27 ASSLSRWGDTQY
TRBJ2-1 TRBV29-1 SVDRREGPGNEQF
TRBJ2-1 TRBV5-1 ASSEVNIRLNEQF
TRBJ2-1 TRBV6-1 ASRDSGGPTGEQF
TRBJ1-4 TRBV27 ASSLFLGKGEKLF
TRBJ2-1 TRBV5-5 ATGQGSYNEQF
TRBJ2-1 TRBV19 ASSISLRWSYNEQF
TRBJ2-5 TRBV10-3 AISELGTRETQY
TRBJ2-2 TRBV19 ASSRGDTGELF
TRBJ2-3 TRBV30 AWSGPLLGTDTQY
TRBJ2-3 TRBV6-1 ASRALGADTQY
TRBJ1-1 TRBV19 ASSISSTGSTEAF
TRBJ2-2 TRBV6-6 ASSYDRTNTRELF
TRBJ2-3 TRBV27 ASSFHRGPTDTQY
TRBJ2-2 TRBV5-1 ASSLGHRDGGELF
TRBJ2-7 TRBV19 ASSIRLAGVSEQY
TRBJ2-7 TRBV7-6 ASSPDRANEQY
TRBJ2-7 TRBV19 ATSTRGGKNEQY
TRBJ2-1 TRBV27 ASSPGLAAVNEQF
TRBJ2-4 TRBV29-1 SALGQGISAQY
TRBJ2-7 TRBV7-9 ASSLGQGTTYEQY
TRBJ2-1 TRBV6-6 ASSKQGNEQF
TRBJ2-1 TRBV6-6 ASNKPGTAYNEQF
TRBJ1-1 TRBV7-9 ASRGDSAEAF
TRBJ1-1 TRBV19 ASSPQTATEAF
TRBJ1-5 TRBV5-1 ASSLWDRRGQPQH
TRBJ1-6 TRBV6-1 ACSEAMTGSSPLH
TRBJ1-2 TRBV7-6 ASSLDDRDGYT
TRBJ2-3 TRBV20-1 SAGGSGRADTQY
TRBJ2-7 TRBV5-4 ASSPSRTGSEQY
TRBJ2-1 TRBV6-2/TRBV6-3 ATYPLDRTLAGGSSEQF
TRBJ2-7 TRBV19 ASSSTGVGEQY
TRBJ2-7 TRBV6-1 ASSDHTVGLAGGYEQY
TRBJ2-7 TRBV12-3/TRBV12-4 ASSGRADEQY
TRBJ2-3 TRBV19 ASSIALLGQGGVADTQY
TRBJ2-1 TRBV12-3/TRBV12-4 ASSTAGLAGGVNEQF
TRBJ1-1 TRBV30 AWSVLGFAGTHAYTEAF
TRBJ2-2 TRBV6-4 ASSSDWLNTGELF
TRBJ2-3 TRBV11-1 ASSFGEVDTQY
TRBJ2-7 TRBV6-5 ASSLGLAGDYEQY
TRBJ2-7 TRBV19 ASSGQIHYEQY
TRBJ1-5 TRBV6-1 ASSEETGGPLSNQPQH
TRBJ1-1 TRBV7-9 ASSQQGARDTEAF
TRBJ2-2 TRBV5-5 ASSWRGLAGDTGELF
TRBJ2-7 TRBV18 ASSPRDSYEQY
TRBJ2-3 TRBV19 ASSKGLGYTDTQY
TRBJ2-1 TRBV14 ASSQLTTYNEQF
TRBJ1-5 TRBV6-5 ATKTGTGLNQPQH
TRBJ2-1 TRBV19 ASISASNEQF
TRBJ2-2 TRBV15 ATSRKMVTGELF
TRBJ2-2 TRBV18 ASQTDTGELF
TRBJ2-3 TRBV12-3/TRBV12-4 ASSAQVTLRTDTQY
TRBJ2-2 TRBV7-2 ASSLVSGGANTGELF